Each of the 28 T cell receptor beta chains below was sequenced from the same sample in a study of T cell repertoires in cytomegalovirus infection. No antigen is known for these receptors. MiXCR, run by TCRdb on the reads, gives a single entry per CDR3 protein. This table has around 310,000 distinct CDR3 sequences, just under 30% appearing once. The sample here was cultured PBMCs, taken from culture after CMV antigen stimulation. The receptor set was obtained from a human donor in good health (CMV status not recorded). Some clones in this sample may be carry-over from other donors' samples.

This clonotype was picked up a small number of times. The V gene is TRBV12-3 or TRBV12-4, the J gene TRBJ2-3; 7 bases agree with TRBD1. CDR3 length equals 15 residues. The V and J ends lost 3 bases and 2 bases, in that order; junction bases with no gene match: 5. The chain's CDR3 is CASSFPGQPTDTQYF. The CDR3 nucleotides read TGTGCCAGCAGTTTCCCGGGACAGCCCACAGATACGCAGTATTTT.

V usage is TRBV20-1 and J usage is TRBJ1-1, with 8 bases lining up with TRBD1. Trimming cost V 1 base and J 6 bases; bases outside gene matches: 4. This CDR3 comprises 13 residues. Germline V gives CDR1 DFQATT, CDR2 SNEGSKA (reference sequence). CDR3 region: CSARGTGSAEAFF. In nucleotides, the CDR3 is TGCAGTGCTAGAGGGACAGGGTCGGCTGAAGCTTTCTTT.

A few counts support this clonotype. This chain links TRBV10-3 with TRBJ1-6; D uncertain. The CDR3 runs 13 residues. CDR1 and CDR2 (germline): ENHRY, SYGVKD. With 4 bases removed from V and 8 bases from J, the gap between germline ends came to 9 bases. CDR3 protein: CAISGKVDSPLHF. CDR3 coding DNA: TGTGCCATCAGTGGCAAGGTGGATTCACCCCTCCACTTT.

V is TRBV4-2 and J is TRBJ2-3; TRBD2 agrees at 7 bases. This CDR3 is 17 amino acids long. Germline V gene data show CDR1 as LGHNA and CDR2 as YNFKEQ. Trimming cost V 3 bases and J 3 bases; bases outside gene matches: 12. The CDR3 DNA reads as TGTGCCAGCAGCCAGACTGGGAGCGGGGATGGAACAGATACGCAGTATTTT. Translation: CASSQTGSGDGTDTQYF.

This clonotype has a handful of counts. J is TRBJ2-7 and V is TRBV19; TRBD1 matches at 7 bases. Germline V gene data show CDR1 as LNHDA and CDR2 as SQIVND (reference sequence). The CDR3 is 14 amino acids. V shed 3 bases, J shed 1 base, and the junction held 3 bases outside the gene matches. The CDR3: CASSIGRGSYEQYF. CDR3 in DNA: TGTGCCAGTAGTATTGGCAGGGGGTCCTACGAGCAGTACTTC.

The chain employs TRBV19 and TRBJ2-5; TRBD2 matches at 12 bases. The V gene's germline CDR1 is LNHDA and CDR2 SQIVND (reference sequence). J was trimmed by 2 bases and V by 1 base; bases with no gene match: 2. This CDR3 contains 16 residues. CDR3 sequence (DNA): TGTGCCAGTAGTATAGCTAGCGGGGGGGTACAAGAGACCCAGTACTTC. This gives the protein CASSIASGGVQETQYF.

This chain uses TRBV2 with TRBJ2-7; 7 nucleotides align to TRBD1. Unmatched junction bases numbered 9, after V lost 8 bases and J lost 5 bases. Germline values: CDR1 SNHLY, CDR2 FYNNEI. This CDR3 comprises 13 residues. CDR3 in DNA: TGTGCCAGCGGGAGAGACAGGGACGACGAGCAGTACTTC. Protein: CASGRDRDDEQYF.

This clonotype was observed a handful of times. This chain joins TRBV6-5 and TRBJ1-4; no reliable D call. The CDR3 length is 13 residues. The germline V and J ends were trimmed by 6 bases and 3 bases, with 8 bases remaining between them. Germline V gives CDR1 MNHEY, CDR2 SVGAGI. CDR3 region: CASSFRPNEKLFF. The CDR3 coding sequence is TGTGCCAGCAGCTTCCGGCCTAATGAAAAACTGTTTTTT.

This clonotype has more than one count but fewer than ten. The DNA of the CDR3 is TGTGCCAGCAGCGGCTCAGGGGCGCGCGATGAAAAACTGTTTTTT. This translates into CASSGSGARDEKLFF. The J gene is TRBJ1-4, the V gene TRBV7-6; a possible D gene is TRBD1 (6 bases). The germline V gene encodes CDR1 SGHVS and CDR2 FNYEAQ. V lost 5 bases to trimming and J lost 6 bases, with 16 bases between them. The CDR3 is made up of 15 amino acids.

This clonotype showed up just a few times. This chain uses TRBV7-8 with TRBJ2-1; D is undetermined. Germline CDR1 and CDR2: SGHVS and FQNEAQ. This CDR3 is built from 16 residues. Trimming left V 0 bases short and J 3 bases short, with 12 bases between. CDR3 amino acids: CASSLAWAAGYNEQFF. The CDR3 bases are TGTGCCAGCAGCTTAGCCTGGGCGGCCGGCTACAATGAGCAGTTCTTC.

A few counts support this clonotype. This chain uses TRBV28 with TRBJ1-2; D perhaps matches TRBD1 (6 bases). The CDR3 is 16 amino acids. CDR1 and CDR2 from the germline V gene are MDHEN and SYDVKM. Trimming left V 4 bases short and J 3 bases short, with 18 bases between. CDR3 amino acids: CASSSLQGLLYYGYTF. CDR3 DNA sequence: TGTGCCAGCAGTTCTCTTCAGGGGCTTCTCTACTATGGCTACACCTTC.

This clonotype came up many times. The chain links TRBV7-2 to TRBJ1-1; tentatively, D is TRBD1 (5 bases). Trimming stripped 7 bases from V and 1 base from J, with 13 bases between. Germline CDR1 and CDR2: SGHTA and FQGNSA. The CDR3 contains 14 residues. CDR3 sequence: CASKAFDRNTEAFF. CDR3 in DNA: TGTGCCAGCAAGGCCTTCGACAGGAACACTGAAGCTTTCTTT.

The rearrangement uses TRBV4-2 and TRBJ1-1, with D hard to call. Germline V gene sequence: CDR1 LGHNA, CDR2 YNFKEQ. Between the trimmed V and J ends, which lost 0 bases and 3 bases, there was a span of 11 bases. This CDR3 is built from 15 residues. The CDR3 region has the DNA TGTGCCAGCAGCCAAGATCTAAGAGTGTACACTGAAGCTTTCTTT. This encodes CASSQDLRVYTEAFF.

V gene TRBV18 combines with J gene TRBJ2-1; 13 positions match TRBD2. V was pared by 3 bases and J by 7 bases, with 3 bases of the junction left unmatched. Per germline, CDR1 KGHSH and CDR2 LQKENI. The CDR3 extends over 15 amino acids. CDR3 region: CASSPEGLAGNEQFF. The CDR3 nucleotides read TGTGCCAGCTCACCCGAGGGACTAGCGGGGAATGAGCAGTTCTTC.

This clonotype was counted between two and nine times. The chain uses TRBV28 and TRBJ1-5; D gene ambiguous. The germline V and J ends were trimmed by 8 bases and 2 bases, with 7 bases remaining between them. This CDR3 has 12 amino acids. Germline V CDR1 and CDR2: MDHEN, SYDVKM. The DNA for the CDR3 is TGTGCCAGCGGGGTAGGCAATCAGCCCCAGCATTTT. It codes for CASGVGNQPQHF.

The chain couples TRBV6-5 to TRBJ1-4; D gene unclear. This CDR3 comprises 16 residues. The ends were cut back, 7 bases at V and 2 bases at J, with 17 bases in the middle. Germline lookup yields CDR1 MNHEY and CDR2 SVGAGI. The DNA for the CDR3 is TGTGCCAGCATACGACTTCCGGGAACCACTAATGAAAAACTGTTTTTT. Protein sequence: CASIRLPGTTNEKLFF.

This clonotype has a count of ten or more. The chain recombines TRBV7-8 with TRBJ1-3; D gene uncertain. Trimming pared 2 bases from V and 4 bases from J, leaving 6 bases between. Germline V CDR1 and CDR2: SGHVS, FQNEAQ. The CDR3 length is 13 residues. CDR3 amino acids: CASSLSGGNTIYF. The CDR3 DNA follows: TGTGCCAGCAGCTTAAGTGGGGGAAACACCATATATTTT. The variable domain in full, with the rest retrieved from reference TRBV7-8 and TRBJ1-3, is GAGVSQSPRYKVAKRGQDVALRCDPISGHVSLFWYQQALGQGPEFLTYFQNEAQLDKSGLPSDRFFAERPEGSVSTLKIQRTQQEDSAVYLCASSLSGGNTIYFGEGSWLTVV.

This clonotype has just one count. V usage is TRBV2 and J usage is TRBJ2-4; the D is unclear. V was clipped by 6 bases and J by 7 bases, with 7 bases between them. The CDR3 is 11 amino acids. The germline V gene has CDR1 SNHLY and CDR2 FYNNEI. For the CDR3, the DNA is TGTGCCAGCAGGGAGAGTAACATTCAGTACTTC. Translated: CASRESNIQYF.

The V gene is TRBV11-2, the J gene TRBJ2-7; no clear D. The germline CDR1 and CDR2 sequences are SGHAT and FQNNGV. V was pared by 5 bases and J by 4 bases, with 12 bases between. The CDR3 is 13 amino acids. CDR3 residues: CASSPRHPYEQYF. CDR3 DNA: TGTGCCAGCAGCCCACGACACCCATACGAGCAGTACTTC.

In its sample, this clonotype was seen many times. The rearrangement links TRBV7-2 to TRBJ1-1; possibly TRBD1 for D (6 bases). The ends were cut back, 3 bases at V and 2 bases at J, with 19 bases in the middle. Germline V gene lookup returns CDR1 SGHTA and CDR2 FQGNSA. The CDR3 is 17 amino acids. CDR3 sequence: CASSLDRMRFVNTEAFF. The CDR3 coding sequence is TGTGCCAGCAGCTTGGACAGAATGAGGTTTGTTAACACTGAAGCTTTCTTT.

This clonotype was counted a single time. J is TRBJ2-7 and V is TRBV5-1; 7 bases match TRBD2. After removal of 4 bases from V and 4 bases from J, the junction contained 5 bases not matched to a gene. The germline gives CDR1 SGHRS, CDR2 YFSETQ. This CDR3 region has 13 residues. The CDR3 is CASSPRAGYEQYF. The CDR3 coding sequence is TGCGCCAGCAGCCCACGAGCGGGATACGAGCAGTACTTC.

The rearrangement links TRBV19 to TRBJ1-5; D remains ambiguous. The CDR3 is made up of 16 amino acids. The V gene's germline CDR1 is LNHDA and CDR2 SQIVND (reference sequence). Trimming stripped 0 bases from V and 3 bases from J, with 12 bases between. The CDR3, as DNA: TGTGCCAGTAGTATAGAAGGCAGGCTATTCAATCAGCCCCAGCATTTT. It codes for CASSIEGRLFNQPQHF.

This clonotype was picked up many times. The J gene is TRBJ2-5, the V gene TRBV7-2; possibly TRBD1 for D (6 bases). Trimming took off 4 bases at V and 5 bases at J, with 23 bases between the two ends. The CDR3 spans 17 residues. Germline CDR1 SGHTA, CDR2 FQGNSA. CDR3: CASSSRTGTSPRETQYF. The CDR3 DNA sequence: TGTGCCAGCAGCTCCAGAACGGGGACATCCCCTAGGGAGACCCAGTACTTC.

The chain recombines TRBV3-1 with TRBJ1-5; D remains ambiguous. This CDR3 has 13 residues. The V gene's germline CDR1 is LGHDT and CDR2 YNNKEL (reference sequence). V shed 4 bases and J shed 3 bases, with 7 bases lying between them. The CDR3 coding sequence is TGTGCCAGCAGCCCTGACCACAATCAGCCCCAGCATTTT. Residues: CASSPDHNQPQHF.

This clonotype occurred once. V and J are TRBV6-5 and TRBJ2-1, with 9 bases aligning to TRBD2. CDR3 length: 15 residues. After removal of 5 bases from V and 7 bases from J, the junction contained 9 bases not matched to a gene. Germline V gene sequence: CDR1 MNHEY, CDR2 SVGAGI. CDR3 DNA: TGTGCCAGCAGTCCGCGGGAGGGCCGGGAAAATGAGCAGTTCTTC. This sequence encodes CASSPREGRENEQFF.

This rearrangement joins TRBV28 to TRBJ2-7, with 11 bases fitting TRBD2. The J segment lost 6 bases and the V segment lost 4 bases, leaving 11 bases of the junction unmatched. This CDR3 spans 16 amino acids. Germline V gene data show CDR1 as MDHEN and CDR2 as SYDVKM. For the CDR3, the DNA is TGTGCCAGCAGTTCCCCGGAACTAGCGGGAGAGGGCGAGCAGTACTTC. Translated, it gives CASSSPELAGEGEQYF.

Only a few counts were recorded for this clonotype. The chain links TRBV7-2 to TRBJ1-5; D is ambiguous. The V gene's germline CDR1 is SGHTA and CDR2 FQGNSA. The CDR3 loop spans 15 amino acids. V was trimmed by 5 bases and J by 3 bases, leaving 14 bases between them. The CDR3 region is CASSRRAQDNQPQHF. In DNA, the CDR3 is TGTGCCAGCAGCCGCCGGGCGCAAGACAATCAGCCCCAGCATTTT. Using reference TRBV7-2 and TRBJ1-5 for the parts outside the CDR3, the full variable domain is GAGVSQSPSNKVTEKGKDVELRCDPISGHTALYWYRQSLGQGLEFLIYFQGNSAPDKSGLPSDRFSAERTGGSVSTLTIQRTQQEDSAVYLCASSRRAQDNQPQHFGDGTRLSIL.

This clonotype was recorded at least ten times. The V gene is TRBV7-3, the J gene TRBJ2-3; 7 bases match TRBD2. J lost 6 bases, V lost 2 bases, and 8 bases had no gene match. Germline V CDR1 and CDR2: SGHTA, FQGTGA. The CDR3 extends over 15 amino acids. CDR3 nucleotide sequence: TGTGCCAGCAGCTTACAAGGATGGGGAGGGGATACGCAGTATTTT. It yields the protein CASSLQGWGGDTQYF.